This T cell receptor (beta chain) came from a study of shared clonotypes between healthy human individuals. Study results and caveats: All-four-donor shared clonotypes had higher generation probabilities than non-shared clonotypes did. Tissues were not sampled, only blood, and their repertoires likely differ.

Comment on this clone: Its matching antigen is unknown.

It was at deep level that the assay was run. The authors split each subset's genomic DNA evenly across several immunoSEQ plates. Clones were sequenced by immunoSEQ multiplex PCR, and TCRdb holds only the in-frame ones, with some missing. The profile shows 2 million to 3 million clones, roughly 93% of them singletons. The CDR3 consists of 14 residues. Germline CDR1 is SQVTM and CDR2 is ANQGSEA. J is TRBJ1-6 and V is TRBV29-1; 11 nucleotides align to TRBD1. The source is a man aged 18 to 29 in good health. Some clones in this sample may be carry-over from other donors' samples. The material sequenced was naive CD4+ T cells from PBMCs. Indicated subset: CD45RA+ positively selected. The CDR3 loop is CTSDRGLTNSPLHF. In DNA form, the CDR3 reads TGCACCTCGGACAGGGGGCTTACTAATTCACCCCTCCACTTT.